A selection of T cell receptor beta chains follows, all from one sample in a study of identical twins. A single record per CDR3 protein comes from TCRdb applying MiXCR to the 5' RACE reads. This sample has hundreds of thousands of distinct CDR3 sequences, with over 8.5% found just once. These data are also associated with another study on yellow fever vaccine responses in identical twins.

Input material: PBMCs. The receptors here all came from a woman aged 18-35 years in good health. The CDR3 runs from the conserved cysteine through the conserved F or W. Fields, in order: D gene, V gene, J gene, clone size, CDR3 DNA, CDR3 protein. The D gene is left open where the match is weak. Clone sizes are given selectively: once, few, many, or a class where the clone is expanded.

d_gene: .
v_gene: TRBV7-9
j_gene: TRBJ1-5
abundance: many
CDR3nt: TGTGCCAGCAGCCAAACAGGACAGCTCAATCAGCCCCAGCATTTT
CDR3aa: CASSQTGQLNQPQHF

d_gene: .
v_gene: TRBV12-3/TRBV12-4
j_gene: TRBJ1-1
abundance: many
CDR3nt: TGTGCCAGCAGAATTTCGACAGTTAACACTGAAGCTTTCTTT
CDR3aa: CASRISTVNTEAFF

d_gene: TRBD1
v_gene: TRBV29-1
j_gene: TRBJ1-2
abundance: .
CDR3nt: TGCAGCACGACAGGGTCCCCTGAGTATGGCTACACCTTC
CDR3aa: CSTTGSPEYGYTF

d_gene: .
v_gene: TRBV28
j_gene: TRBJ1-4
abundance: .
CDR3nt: TGTGCCAGCAGTCTTACAGGGACCAGACTTAATGAAAAACTGTTTTTT
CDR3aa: CASSLTGTRLNEKLFF

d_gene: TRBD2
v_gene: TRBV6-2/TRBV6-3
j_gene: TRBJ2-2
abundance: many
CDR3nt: TGTGCCAGCAGTTACTCGGGACTAGCGGGAGTGAACACCGGGGAGCTGTTTTTT
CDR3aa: CASSYSGLAGVNTGELFF

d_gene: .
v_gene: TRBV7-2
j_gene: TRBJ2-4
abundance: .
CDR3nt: TGTGCCAGCAGCTTATACTATGGGGAGGTCGGGTACTTC
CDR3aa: CASSLYYGEVGYF

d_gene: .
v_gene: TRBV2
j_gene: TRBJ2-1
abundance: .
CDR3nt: TGTGCCAGCCTCACTCCCTTCTCTTACAATGAGCAGTTCTTC
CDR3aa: CASLTPFSYNEQFF

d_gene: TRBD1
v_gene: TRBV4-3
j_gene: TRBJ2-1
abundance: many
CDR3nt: TGCGCCAGCAGCCAGACAGGGTTTGAGCAGTTCTTC
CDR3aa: CASSQTGFEQFF

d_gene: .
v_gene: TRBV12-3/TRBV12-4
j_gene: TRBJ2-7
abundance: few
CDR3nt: TGTGCCAGCAGTCCTTCTAGAATTCTGGACAGAGGGGAGGACGAGCAGTACTTC
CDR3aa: CASSPSRILDRGEDEQYF

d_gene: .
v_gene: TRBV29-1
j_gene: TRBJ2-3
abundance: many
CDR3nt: TGCAGCGGAGGGGACAGCACAGATACGCAGTATTTT
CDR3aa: CSGGDSTDTQYF

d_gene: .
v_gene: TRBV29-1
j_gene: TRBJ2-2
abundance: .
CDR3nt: TGCAGCGTTGGGGGGGACAAGGTCAACACCGGGGAGCTGTTTTTT
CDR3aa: CSVGGDKVNTGELFF

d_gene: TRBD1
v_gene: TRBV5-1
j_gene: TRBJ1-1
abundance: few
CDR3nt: TGCGCCAGCAGCGGGGGGACAGGAGTTAGGGACACTGAAGCTTTCTTT
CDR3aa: CASSGGTGVRDTEAFF

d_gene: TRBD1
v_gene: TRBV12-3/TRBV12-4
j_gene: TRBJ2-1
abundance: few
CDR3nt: TGTGCCAGCAGTTCCCCCCTCATGACAGGGGATGAGCAGTTCTTC
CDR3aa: CASSSPLMTGDEQFF

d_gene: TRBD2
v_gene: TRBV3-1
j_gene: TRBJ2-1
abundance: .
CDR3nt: TGTGCCAGCAGCCCGACTAGCGGGGGGTGGGGTGAGCAGTTCTTC
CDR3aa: CASSPTSGGWGEQFF

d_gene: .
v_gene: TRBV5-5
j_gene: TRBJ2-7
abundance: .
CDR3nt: TGTGCCAGCAGCGCCCGCGGGGCCATAACCTACGAGCAGTACTTC
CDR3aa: CASSARGAITYEQYF

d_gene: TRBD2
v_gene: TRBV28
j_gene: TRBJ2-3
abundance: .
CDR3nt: TGTGCCAGCATTAGCGGGGGATCCACAGATACGCAGTATTTT
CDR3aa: CASISGGSTDTQYF

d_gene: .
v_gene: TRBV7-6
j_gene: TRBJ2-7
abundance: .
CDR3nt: TGTGCCAGCAGCTTGGAGAACAGTGATCAAGGAGTCTACGAGCAGTACTTC
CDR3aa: CASSLENSDQGVYEQYF

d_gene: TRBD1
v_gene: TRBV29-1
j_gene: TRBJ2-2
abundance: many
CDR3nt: TGCAGCGTTGCGACGGACAGGAACATCGGGGAGCTGTTTTTT
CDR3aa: CSVATDRNIGELFF

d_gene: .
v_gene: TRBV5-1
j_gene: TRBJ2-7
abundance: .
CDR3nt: TGCGCCAGCAGCTCGGAGGACAGCTCCTACGAGCAGTACTTC
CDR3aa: CASSSEDSSYEQYF

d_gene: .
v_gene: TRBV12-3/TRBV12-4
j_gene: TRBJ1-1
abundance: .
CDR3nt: TGTGCCAGCAGTTTAGGGTCCCATGCTGAAGCTTTCTTT
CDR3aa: CASSLGSHAEAFF

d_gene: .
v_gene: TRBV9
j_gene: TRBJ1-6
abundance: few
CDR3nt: TGTGCCAGCAGCGTAGGTGAAATTAATTCACCCCTCCACTTT
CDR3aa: CASSVGEINSPLHF

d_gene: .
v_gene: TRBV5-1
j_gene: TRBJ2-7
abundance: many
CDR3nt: TGCGCCAGCAGCCTGATTTGGGGTTTCGGCTACGAGCAGTACTTC
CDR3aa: CASSLIWGFGYEQYF

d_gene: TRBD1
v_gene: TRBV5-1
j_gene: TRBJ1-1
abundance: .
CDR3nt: TGCGCCAGCAGCTTGGCGGGGACAGATTTGAACACTGAAGCTTTCTTT
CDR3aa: CASSLAGTDLNTEAFF

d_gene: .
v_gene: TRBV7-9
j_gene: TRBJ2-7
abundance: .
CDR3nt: TGTGCCAGCAGCAACTATGCGCGGGACTACGAGCAGTACTTC
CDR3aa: CASSNYARDYEQYF

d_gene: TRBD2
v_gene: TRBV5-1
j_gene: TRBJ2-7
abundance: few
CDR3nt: TGCGCCAGCAGCAGATACGGGGGGGATATCTACGAGCAGTACTTC
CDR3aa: CASSRYGGDIYEQYF

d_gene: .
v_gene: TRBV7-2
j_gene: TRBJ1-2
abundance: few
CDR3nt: TGTGCCAGCAGCTTAGGCTCCTCCGGCGGGGCTAACTATGGCTACACCTTC
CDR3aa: CASSLGSSGGANYGYTF

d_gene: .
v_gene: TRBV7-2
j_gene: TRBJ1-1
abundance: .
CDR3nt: TGTGCCAGCAGCTTCTCGCGCGGAGTGAACACTGAAGCTTTCTTT
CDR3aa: CASSFSRGVNTEAFF

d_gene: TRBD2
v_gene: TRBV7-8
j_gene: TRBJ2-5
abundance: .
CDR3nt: TGTGCCAGCAGCCCCCTCGGTAGCGGGGTCCAAGAGACCCAGTACTTC
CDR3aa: CASSPLGSGVQETQYF

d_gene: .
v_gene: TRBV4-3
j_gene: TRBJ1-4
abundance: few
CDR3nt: TGCGCCAGCAGCCAAGAGTGGGCAACTAATGAAAAACTGTTTTTT
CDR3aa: CASSQEWATNEKLFF

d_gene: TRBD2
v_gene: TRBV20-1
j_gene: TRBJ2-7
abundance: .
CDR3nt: TGCAGTGCTAGGGACCTAGCGGGAGTCGGCTCACTGTTCTACGAGCAGTACTTC
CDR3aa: CSARDLAGVGSLFYEQYF

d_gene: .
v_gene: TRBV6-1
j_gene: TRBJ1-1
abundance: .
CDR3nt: TGTGCCAGCACCAAAAGGGGGAACACTGAAGCTTTCTTT
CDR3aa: CASTKRGNTEAFF

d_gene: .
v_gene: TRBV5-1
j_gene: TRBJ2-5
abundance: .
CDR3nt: TGCGCCAGCAGCACTAGTCTGGAGACCCAGTACTTC
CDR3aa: CASSTSLETQYF

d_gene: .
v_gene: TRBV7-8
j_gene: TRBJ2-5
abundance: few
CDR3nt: TGTGCCAGCAGCTTAAATCCTCCCGATGAGACCCAGTACTTC
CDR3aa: CASSLNPPDETQYF